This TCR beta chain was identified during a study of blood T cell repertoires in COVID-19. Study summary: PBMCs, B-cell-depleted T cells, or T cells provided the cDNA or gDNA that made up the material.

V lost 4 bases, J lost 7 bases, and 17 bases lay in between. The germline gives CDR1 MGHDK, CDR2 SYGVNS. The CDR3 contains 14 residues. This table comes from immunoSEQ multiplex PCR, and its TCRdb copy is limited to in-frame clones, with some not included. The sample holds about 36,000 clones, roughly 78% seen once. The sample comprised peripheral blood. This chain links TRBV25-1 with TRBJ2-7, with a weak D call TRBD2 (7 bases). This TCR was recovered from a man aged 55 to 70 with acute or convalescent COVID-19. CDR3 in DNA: TGTGCCAGCAGTGGCCGTGGGGGGGCCTGGGAGCAGTACTTC. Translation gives CASSGRGGAWEQYF.